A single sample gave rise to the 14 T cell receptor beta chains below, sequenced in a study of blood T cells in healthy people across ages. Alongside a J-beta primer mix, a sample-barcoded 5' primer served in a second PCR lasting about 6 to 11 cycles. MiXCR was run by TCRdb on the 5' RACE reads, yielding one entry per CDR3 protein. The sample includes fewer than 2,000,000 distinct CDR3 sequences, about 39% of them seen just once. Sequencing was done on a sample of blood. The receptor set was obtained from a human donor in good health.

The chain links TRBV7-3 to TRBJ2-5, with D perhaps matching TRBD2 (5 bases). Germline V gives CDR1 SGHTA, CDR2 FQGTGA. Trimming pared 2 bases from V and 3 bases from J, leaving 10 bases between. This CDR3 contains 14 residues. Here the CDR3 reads CASSLSGLKETQYF. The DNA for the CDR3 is TGTGCCAGCAGCTTATCGGGGTTGAAAGAGACCCAGTACTTC. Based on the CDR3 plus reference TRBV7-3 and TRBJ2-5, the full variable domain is GAGVSQTPSNKVTEKGKYVELRCDPISGHTALYWYRQSLGQGPEFLIYFQGTGAADDSGLPNDRFFAVRPEGSVSTLKIQRTERGDSAVYLCASSLSGLKETQYFGPGTRLLVL.

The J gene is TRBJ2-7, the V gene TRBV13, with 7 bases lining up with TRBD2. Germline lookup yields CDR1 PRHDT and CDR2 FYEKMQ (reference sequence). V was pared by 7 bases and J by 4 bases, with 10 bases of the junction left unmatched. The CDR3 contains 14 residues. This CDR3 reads CASTPGRTSYEQYF. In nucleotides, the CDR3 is TGTGCCAGCACTCCCGGGAGGACGAGTTACGAGCAGTACTTC. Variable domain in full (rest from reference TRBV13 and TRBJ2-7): AAGVIQSPRHLIKEKRETATLKCYPIPRHDTVYWYQQGPGQDPQFLISFYEKMQSDKGSIPDRFSAQQFSDYHSELNMSSLELGDSALYFCASTPGRTSYEQYFGPGTRLTVT.

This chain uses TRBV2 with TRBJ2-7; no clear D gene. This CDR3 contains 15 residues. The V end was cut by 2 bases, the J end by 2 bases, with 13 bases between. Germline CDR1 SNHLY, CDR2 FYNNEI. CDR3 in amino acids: CASSEIETNPYEQYF. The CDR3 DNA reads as TGTGCCAGCAGTGAAATCGAGACGAATCCCTACGAGCAGTACTTC.

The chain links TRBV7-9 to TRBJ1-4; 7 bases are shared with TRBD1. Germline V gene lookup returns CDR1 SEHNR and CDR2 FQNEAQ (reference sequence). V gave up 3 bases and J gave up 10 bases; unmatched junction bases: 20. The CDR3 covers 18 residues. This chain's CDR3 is CASSFTSGTGTVSRKLFF. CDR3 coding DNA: TGTGCCAGCAGCTTCACTAGCGGCACCGGGACAGTTTCCAGAAAACTGTTTTTT.

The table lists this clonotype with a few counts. The CDR3 protein is CASSWRTEAEAFF. The CDR3 DNA is TGTGCCAGCAGCTGGCGGACAGAAGCTGAAGCTTTCTTT. The gene calls are TRBV7-2 and TRBJ1-1, with D possibly matching TRBD1 (6 bases). The CDR3 covers 13 residues. Germline V gene sequence: CDR1 SGHTA, CDR2 FQGNSA. Trimming removed 4 bases at V and 6 bases at J, with 12 bases between.

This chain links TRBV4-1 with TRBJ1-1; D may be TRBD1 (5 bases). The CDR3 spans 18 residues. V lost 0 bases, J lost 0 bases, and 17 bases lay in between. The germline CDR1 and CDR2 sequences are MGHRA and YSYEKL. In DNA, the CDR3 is TGCGCCAGCAGCCAAGATTCAACCGGGACGGGGATGAACACTGAAGCTTTCTTT. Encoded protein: CASSQDSTGTGMNTEAFF.

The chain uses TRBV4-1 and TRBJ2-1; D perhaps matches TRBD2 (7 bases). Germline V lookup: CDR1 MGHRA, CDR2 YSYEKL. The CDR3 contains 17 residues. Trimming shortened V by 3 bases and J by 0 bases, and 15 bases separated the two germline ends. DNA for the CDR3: TGCGCCAGCAGCCAGGGGGCTAGCGGAAGCTCCTACAATGAGCAGTTCTTC. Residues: CASSQGASGSSYNEQFF.

CDR3 coding DNA: TGTGCCAGCAGCCCGAGGACGTATAGCAATCAGCCCCAGCATTTT. Translating gives CASSPRTYSNQPQHF. The rearrangement links TRBV7-2 to TRBJ1-5; D remains ambiguous. This CDR3 comprises 15 residues. Germline values: CDR1 SGHTA, CDR2 FQGNSA. V was clipped by 5 bases and J by 0 bases, with 11 bases between them.

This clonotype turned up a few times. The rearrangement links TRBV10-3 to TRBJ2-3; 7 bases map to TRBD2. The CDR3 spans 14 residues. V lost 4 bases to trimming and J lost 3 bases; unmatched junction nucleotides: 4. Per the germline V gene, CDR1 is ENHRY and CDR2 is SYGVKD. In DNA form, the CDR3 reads TGTGCCATCAGTGCAGCGGGGATAACAGATACGCAGTATTTT. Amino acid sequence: CAISAAGITDTQYF.

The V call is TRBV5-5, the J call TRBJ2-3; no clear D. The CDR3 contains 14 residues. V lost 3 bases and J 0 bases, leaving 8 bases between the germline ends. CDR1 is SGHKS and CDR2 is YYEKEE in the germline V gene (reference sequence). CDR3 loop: CASSWQRSTDTQYF. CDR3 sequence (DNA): TGTGCCAGCAGCTGGCAACGTAGCACAGATACGCAGTATTTT.

CDR3 sequence reads: CASTRRSADTQYF. Here the CDR3 DNA reads TGTGCCAGCACGCGTCGGTCCGCAGATACGCAGTATTTT. This chain joins TRBV27 and TRBJ2-3; no clear D. Germline V lookup: CDR1 MNHEY, CDR2 SMNVEV (reference sequence). Trimming pared 7 bases from V and 4 bases from J, leaving 12 bases between. The CDR3 sequence is 13 residues long.

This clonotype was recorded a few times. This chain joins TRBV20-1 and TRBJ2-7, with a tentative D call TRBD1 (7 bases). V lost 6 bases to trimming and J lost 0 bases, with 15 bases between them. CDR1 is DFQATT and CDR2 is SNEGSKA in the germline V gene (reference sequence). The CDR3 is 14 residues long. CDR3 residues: CSAGGQLNSYEQYF. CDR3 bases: TGCAGTGCGGGGGGACAGTTGAACTCCTACGAGCAGTACTTC.

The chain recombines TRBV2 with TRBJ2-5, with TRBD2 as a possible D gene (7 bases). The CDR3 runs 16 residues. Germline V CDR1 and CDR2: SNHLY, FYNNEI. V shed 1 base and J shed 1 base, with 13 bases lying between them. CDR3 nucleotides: TGTGCCAGCAGTGAAGTCTCCGGGGGGCCCCAAGAGACCCAGTACTTC. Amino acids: CASSEVSGGPQETQYF.

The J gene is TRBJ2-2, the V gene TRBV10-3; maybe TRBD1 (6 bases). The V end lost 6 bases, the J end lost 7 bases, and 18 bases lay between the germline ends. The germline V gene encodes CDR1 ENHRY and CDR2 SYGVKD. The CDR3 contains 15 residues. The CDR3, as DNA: TGTGCCATCAGAAGGGGGTACAGGGACGTCGGGGAGCTGTTTTTT. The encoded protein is CAIRRGYRDVGELFF.